Listed below are T cell receptor beta chains from one sample, sequenced in a study of radiation and T cells in renal cell carcinoma. Libraries were prepared by immunoSEQ multiplex PCR; TCRdb keeps only in-frame clonotypes and omits some of them. The sample consists of tens of thousands of clones, roughly nine tenths of them appearing once. The sequencing here drew on blood, taken from a patient whose treatment included radiotherapy and nephrectomy. The origin of the receptors is a woman in her sixties or seventies with renal cell carcinoma. The CDR3 runs from the conserved cysteine through the conserved F or W. D genes are given only for firm matches. Clone size is not always given. Where it is, it says once, few, many or a class for expanded clones.

j_call	clone_size	d_call	v_call	cdr3_nt	cdr3_aa
TRBJ2-3	.	.	TRBV5-4	TGTGCCAGCAGCTTGGGACAGTACACAGATACGCAGTATTTT	CASSLGQYTDTQYF
TRBJ1-1	.	.	TRBV18	TGTGCCAGCTCACCATTTGACGGCCGGCTGATCACTGAAGCTTTCTTT	CASSPFDGRLITEAFF
TRBJ1-1	.	.	TRBV28	TGTGCCAGCACTCCATCAGGGGAAACTGAAGCTTTCTTT	CASTPSGETEAFF
TRBJ1-5	once	TRBD1	TRBV10-3	TGTGCCATCAGTGAGGTTACAGGGGGCGGTGGCAATCAGCCCCAGCATTTT	CAISEVTGGGGNQPQHF
TRBJ1-1	.	.	TRBV9	TGTGCCAGCAGCGCCCTAGGCGGGGACACTGAAGCTTTCTTT	CASSALGGDTEAFF
TRBJ2-7	.	.	TRBV5-6	TGTGCCAGCAGCTTGGTGGGGGGAGCCAACTACGAGCAGTACTTC	CASSLVGGANYEQYF
TRBJ1-1	.	TRBD1	TRBV30	TGTGCCTGGAGTTCGACAGGGGGGACTGAAGCTTTCTTT	CAWSSTGGTEAFF
TRBJ1-2	.	.	TRBV10-3	TGTGCCATCGAGCTAGCATCAGGGAAAGGCTACACCTTC	CAIELASGKGYTF
TRBJ1-1	few	.	TRBV4-3	TGCGCCAGCAGCCAAATGCGACGATCGAACACTGAAGCTTTCTTT	CASSQMRRSNTEAFF
TRBJ2-2	.	.	TRBV4-2	TGTGCCAGCAGCCAAGAAAGCCTTTTGAACACCGGGGAGCTGTTTTTT	CASSQESLLNTGELFF
TRBJ1-3	.	.	TRBV28	TGTGCCAGCAGTTTAGGACAGACTAACACCATATATTTT	CASSLGQTNTIYF
TRBJ2-3	.	.	TRBV7-2	TGTGCTGACGGGGAGGGGGGCACAGATACGCAGTATTTT	CADGEGGTDTQYF